These T cell receptor beta chains were read from a single sample in a study of Ad26.COV2.S vaccination and SARS-CoV-2 variants. The data were produced by immunoSEQ multiplex PCR, yet TCRdb's version contains in-frame clones alone and is incomplete. This table holds under 500,000 clones, around 93% found once. The sample consisted of peripheral blood, taken in a trial of Ad26.COV2.S vaccine versus placebo. Source of these receptors: a person between 18 and 65 years old who received the Ad26.COV2.S COVID-19 vaccine or a placebo. CDR3s include the opening cysteine and the closing phenylalanine or tryptophan. Fields, in order: J gene, D gene, V gene, clone size, CDR3 DNA, CDR3 protein. A D gene is named only where the DNA matches it firmly. Part of the rows lack a size; the others show once, few, many or a class for expanded clones.

TRBJ1-2 | TRBD1 | TRBV9 | . | TGTGCCAGCAGCGCCCGACAGGGACATTATGGCTACACCTTC | CASSARQGHYGYTF
TRBJ2-7 | . | TRBV2 | . | TGTGCCAGCAGTGAAGATGTCAGGGAACCCTCCTACGAGCAGTACTTC | CASSEDVREPSYEQYF
TRBJ2-7 | TRBD2 | TRBV11-2 | . | TGTGCCAGCAGCCTTAACCCTCAGCGGGGACCCCAACGGGAGCAGTACTTC | CASSLNPQRGPQREQYF
TRBJ2-3 | . | TRBV4-3 | once | TGCGCCAGCAGCCAAGCGGCGAGCACAGATACGCAGTATTTT | CASSQAASTDTQYF
TRBJ2-3 | TRBD2 | TRBV7-9 | . | TGTGCCAGCAGCCTCGGACTAGCGGGGGCGTTGTGGGACACAGATACGCAGTATTTT | CASSLGLAGALWDTDTQYF
TRBJ1-2 | . | TRBV6-5 | . | TGTGCCAGCAGTTACGGGGGGGGTACCTATGGCTACACCTTC | CASSYGGGTYGYTF
TRBJ2-7 | TRBD2 | TRBV3-1/TRBV3-2 | . | TGTGCCAGCAGCCAAGCTAGCGGACCTTACGAGCAGTACTTC | CASSQASGPYEQYF
TRBJ2-1 | TRBD2 | TRBV27 | . | TGTGCCAGCAGTTTAGTTCCTAGCGGGGGTGACTCCTACAATGAGCAGTTCTTC | CASSLVPSGGDSYNEQFF
TRBJ1-2 | . | TRBV28 | . | TGTGCCAGCAGTTTACTCGGTTCTAACTATGGCTACACCTTC | CASSLLGSNYGYTF
TRBJ2-5 | TRBD2 | TRBV6-2/TRBV6-3 | . | TGTGCCAGCAGTTGGATCGGGGGGGCTTTGGAGACCCAGTACTTC | CASSWIGGALETQYF
TRBJ1-1 | . | TRBV6-2/TRBV6-3 | . | TGTGCCAGCAGTTACTTGAGAATGAACACTGAAGCTTTCTTT | CASSYLRMNTEAFF
TRBJ2-4 | TRBD2 | TRBV3-1/TRBV3-2 | . | TGTGCCAGCAGCCAAGTCTATCTGGCTAGCGGAAAAAACATTCAGTACTTC | CASSQVYLASGKNIQYF
TRBJ1-2 | . | TRBV6-5 | . | TGTGCCAGCAGTTGGACACGGACTAACTATGGCTACACCTTC | CASSWTRTNYGYTF
TRBJ1-1 | . | TRBV18 | . | TGTGCCAGCGCACGAATGAACACTGAAGCTTTCTTT | CASARMNTEAFF
TRBJ2-7 | . | TRBV5-1 | . | TGCGCCAGCAGCTTGGAGAATTCCTACGAGCAGTACTTC | CASSLENSYEQYF
TRBJ2-1 | TRBD1 | TRBV24-1 | . | TGTGCCACCAGTGATCTGGGACAGACTATCAATGAGCAGTTCTTC | CATSDLGQTINEQFF
TRBJ1-2 | . | TRBV27 | few | TGTGCCAGCAGTTTATCCGGTCAGGGGAGTAGCTATGGCTACACCTTC | CASSLSGQGSSYGYTF
TRBJ1-3 | . | TRBV30 | . | TGTGCCTGGACTAACCCAGGGTATTGGGTGCGAGGAAACACCATATATTTT | CAWTNPGYWVRGNTIYF
TRBJ2-1 | . | TRBV18 | . | TGTGCCAGCTCCCTCATTACCCGGAGTCTAGCGCTAAAAATTAATGAGCAGTTCTTC | CASSLITRSLALKINEQFF
TRBJ1-5 | . | TRBV28 | . | TGTGCCAGCAGTTTCGTCCAGCCCTGGGATCAGCCCCAGCATTTT | CASSFVQPWDQPQHF
TRBJ1-1 | TRBD1 | TRBV7-2 | . | TGTGCCAGCAGCTTAGGCGGCGAGACAGGGAGGCGAGACACTGAAGCTTTCTTT | CASSLGGETGRRDTEAFF
TRBJ1-1 | . | TRBV4-3 | . | TGCGCCAGCAGCCTGACCATGTACACTGAAGCTTTCTTT | CASSLTMYTEAFF
TRBJ1-5 | . | TRBV6-5 | . | TGTGCCAGCAGTTATTCCCGGGTAGGGAATCAGCCCCAGCATTTT | CASSYSRVGNQPQHF
TRBJ1-2 | . | TRBV18 | . | TGTGCCAGCTCACCACCAGGTGCGGATGGCTACACCTTC | CASSPPGADGYTF
TRBJ2-2 | . | TRBV19 | . | TGTGCCAGTAGTATATTGTCTACCGGGGAGCTGTTTTTT | CASSILSTGELFF
TRBJ2-3 | . | TRBV12-3/TRBV12-4 | . | TGTGCCAGCAGTTTCAACAGGTTCGATACGCAGTATTTT | CASSFNRFDTQYF
TRBJ1-4 | TRBD1 | TRBV7-6 | . | TGTGCCAGCAGCTTATGGACAGTTGACAGGGGGGAAAAACTGTTTTTT | CASSLWTVDRGEKLFF
TRBJ1-2 | TRBD1 | TRBV6-1 | few | TGTGCCAGCAGTGATCGGGACAGGGGTGGCTACACCTTC | CASSDRDRGGYTF
TRBJ1-2 | . | TRBV6-5 | . | TGTGCCAGCAGTTACCACTCTTTGACGGGGTATGGCTACACCTTC | CASSYHSLTGYGYTF
TRBJ2-3 | . | TRBV18 | . | TGTGCCAGCTCACCACCGTCAAGTGCAGATACGCAGTATTTT | CASSPPSSADTQYF
TRBJ2-5 | . | TRBV12-3/TRBV12-4 | . | TGTGCCAGCAGTTTTAGGATCCAAGAGACCCAGTACTTC | CASSFRIQETQYF
TRBJ2-1 | . | TRBV30 | . | TGTGCCTGGATGGACGTTAGCTCCTACAATGAGCAGTTCTTC | CAWMDVSSYNEQFF
TRBJ2-5 | . | TRBV7-2 | . | TGTGCCAGCAGCTCTACAGAGGGGGAGACCCAGTACTTC | CASSSTEGETQYF
TRBJ2-3 | . | TRBV10-1 | . | TGCGCCAGCAGTCCCGGCAGCCGAGATACGCAGTATTTT | CASSPGSRDTQYF
TRBJ2-3 | TRBD2 | TRBV10-2 | . | TGCGCCAGCCGATCAGCGGGGGGACTCACAGATACGCAGTATTTT | CASRSAGGLTDTQYF